These T cell receptor beta chains were read from a single sample in a study of blood T cell repertoires in COVID-19. Produced via immunoSEQ multiplex PCR; TCRdb's table is partial and in-frame only. This table holds tens of thousands of clones, roughly 84% found once. What was sequenced was peripheral blood. The receptor set was obtained from a man in his fifties with acute or convalescent COVID-19. CDR3s include the opening cysteine and the closing phenylalanine or tryptophan. The D gene is left open where the match is weak. The listing skips clone size in some rows; elsewhere it reads once, few, many or a size class.

v_call: TRBV19; j_call: TRBJ2-7; clone_size: NA; d_call: NA; cdr3_aa: CASSPLAGALHEQYF; cdr3_nt: TGTGCCAGTAGCCCCCTCGCGGGGGCTCTACACGAGCAGTACTTC
v_call: TRBV5-4; j_call: TRBJ2-3; clone_size: NA; d_call: TRBD2; cdr3_aa: CASSLPGQRGPSTDTQYF; cdr3_nt: TGTGCCAGCAGCTTGCCGGGGCAGCGGGGACCTAGCACAGATACGCAGTATTTT
v_call: TRBV11-2; j_call: TRBJ1-5; clone_size: once; d_call: NA; cdr3_aa: CASSPGVGQPQHF; cdr3_nt: TGTGCCAGCAGCCCAGGGGTGGGTCAGCCCCAGCATTTT
v_call: TRBV7-2; j_call: TRBJ2-3; clone_size: NA; d_call: NA; cdr3_aa: CASSLDSSSTDTQYF; cdr3_nt: TGTGCCAGCAGCTTAGACTCATCTAGCACAGATACGCAGTATTTT
v_call: TRBV10-3; j_call: TRBJ1-5; clone_size: NA; d_call: NA; cdr3_aa: CAISDQRGGRLLNQPQHF; cdr3_nt: TGTGCCATCAGTGACCAGCGGGGGGGACGGCTTCTCAATCAGCCCCAGCATTTT
v_call: TRBV19; j_call: TRBJ2-3; clone_size: NA; d_call: TRBD1; cdr3_aa: CASSRGTGGTDTQYF; cdr3_nt: TGTGCCAGTAGTCGGGGGACAGGGGGCACAGATACGCAGTATTTT
v_call: TRBV11-3; j_call: TRBJ2-3; clone_size: NA; d_call: TRBD1; cdr3_aa: CASSSGTGTGADTQYF; cdr3_nt: TGTGCCAGCAGCTCCGGAACCGGGACAGGGGCAGATACGCAGTATTTT
v_call: TRBV11-3; j_call: TRBJ2-3; clone_size: NA; d_call: TRBD2; cdr3_aa: CASSLRSSGADTQYF; cdr3_nt: TGTGCCAGCAGCTTACGGTCTAGCGGGGCAGATACGCAGTATTTT
v_call: TRBV6-5; j_call: TRBJ2-7; clone_size: once; d_call: NA; cdr3_aa: CATRSGSALEQYF; cdr3_nt: TGTGCCACCCGGTCAGGGTCCGCCCTCGAGCAGTACTTC
v_call: TRBV6-2/TRBV6-3; j_call: TRBJ1-6; clone_size: NA; d_call: NA; cdr3_aa: CASSYSSQGPNSPLHF; cdr3_nt: TGTGCCAGCAGTTACTCATCACAGGGTCCGAATTCACCCCTCCACTTT
v_call: TRBV19; j_call: TRBJ2-7; clone_size: few; d_call: TRBD2; cdr3_aa: CASSITSGSYEQYF; cdr3_nt: TGTGCCAGTAGTATTACTAGCGGTTCCTACGAGCAGTACTTC
v_call: TRBV5-8; j_call: TRBJ2-3; clone_size: NA; d_call: NA; cdr3_aa: CASSFGGASTDTQYF; cdr3_nt: TGTGCCAGCAGCTTTGGGGGGGCTAGCACAGATACGCAGTATTTT
v_call: TRBV5-1; j_call: TRBJ2-2; clone_size: NA; d_call: TRBD2; cdr3_aa: CASSLLAGGTGELFF; cdr3_nt: TGCGCCAGCAGCTTACTAGCGGGAGGAACCGGGGAGCTGTTTTTT
v_call: TRBV21-1; j_call: TRBJ2-2; clone_size: NA; d_call: NA; cdr3_aa: CASSKVQGGTGELFF; cdr3_nt: TGTGCCAGCAGCAAAGTACAGGGGGGCACCGGGGAGCTGTTTTTT
v_call: TRBV11-2; j_call: TRBJ1-4; clone_size: NA; d_call: TRBD1; cdr3_aa: CASSFWTGLISATNEKLFF; cdr3_nt: TGTGCCAGCAGCTTCTGGACAGGACTCATCAGTGCAACTAATGAAAAACTGTTTTTT
v_call: TRBV28; j_call: TRBJ1-3; clone_size: NA; d_call: TRBD1; cdr3_aa: CASGQGAGNTIYF; cdr3_nt: TGTGCCAGCGGACAGGGGGCTGGAAACACCATATATTTT
v_call: TRBV7-2; j_call: TRBJ2-7; clone_size: NA; d_call: TRBD2; cdr3_aa: CASSLGRTGRADEQYF; cdr3_nt: TGTGCCAGCAGCTTAGGACGTACCGGGAGGGCCGACGAGCAGTACTTC
v_call: TRBV4-2; j_call: TRBJ2-2; clone_size: few; d_call: TRBD2; cdr3_aa: CASSQDSGRELFF; cdr3_nt: TGTGCCAGCAGCCAAGATAGCGGGAGGGAGCTGTTTTTT
v_call: TRBV12-3/TRBV12-4; j_call: TRBJ1-2; clone_size: NA; d_call: NA; cdr3_aa: CASSPTDRTGYTF; cdr3_nt: TGTGCCAGCAGTCCTACAGACAGGACAGGCTACACCTTC
v_call: TRBV18; j_call: TRBJ1-5; clone_size: NA; d_call: NA; cdr3_aa: CASSPVGQGRLHF; cdr3_nt: TGTGCCAGCTCACCAGTAGGCCAGGGGCGCTTGCATTTT
v_call: TRBV27; j_call: TRBJ2-2; clone_size: few; d_call: TRBD1; cdr3_aa: CASSRMTGTGSGELFF; cdr3_nt: TGTGCCAGCAGTCGCATGACCGGGACAGGGAGCGGGGAGCTGTTTTTT
v_call: TRBV11-2; j_call: TRBJ2-3; clone_size: NA; d_call: NA; cdr3_aa: CASSVWNRRENTQYF; cdr3_nt: TGTGCCAGCAGCGTATGGAACCGTCGGGAGAATACGCAGTATTTT
v_call: TRBV7-9; j_call: TRBJ2-7; clone_size: once; d_call: TRBD1; cdr3_aa: CASSPPGTGHEQYF; cdr3_nt: TGTGCCAGCAGCCCTCCCGGGACAGGGCACGAGCAGTACTTC
v_call: TRBV4-3; j_call: TRBJ2-3; clone_size: NA; d_call: TRBD2; cdr3_aa: CASSQDLAGGTDTQYF; cdr3_nt: TGCGCCAGCAGCCAAGACCTAGCGGGGGGCACAGATACGCAGTATTTT
v_call: TRBV19; j_call: TRBJ2-2; clone_size: NA; d_call: NA; cdr3_aa: CASSTEGRTGELFF; cdr3_nt: TGTGCCAGTAGTACGGAGGGGCGGACCGGGGAGCTGTTTTTT
v_call: TRBV6-1; j_call: TRBJ2-1; clone_size: NA; d_call: NA; cdr3_aa: CASSEQAGILRNEQFF; cdr3_nt: TGTGCCAGCAGTGAGCAGGCCGGGATCCTAAGGAATGAGCAGTTCTTC